This T cell receptor (beta chain) was captured in a study of blood T cell repertoires in COVID-19. Repertoires were generated with immunoSEQ multiplex PCR, while TCRdb's copy carries only in-frame clones and drops some. The repertoire holds approximately 260,000 clones, with more than 85% as singletons. The germline V and J ends were trimmed by 1 base and 6 bases, with 9 bases remaining between them. The CDR3 spans 13 residues. Germline loops: CDR1 SGHTA, CDR2 FQGNSA. Material: peripheral blood. The gene calls are TRBV7-2 and TRBJ2-5; the D gene is possibly TRBD1 (5 bases). The receptor was isolated from a young man with active or convalescent COVID-19. CDR3 sequence reads: CASSLVNRQTQYF. CDR3 DNA: TGTGCCAGCAGCTTAGTAAACAGGCAGACCCAGTACTTC.